Listed below are T cell receptor beta chains from one sample, sequenced in a study of regulatory T cells in long-lasting Graves disease. A single record per CDR3 protein comes from TCRdb applying MiXCR to the multiplex PCR reads. The data contain hundreds of thousands of distinct CDR3 sequences, roughly 13% of them singletons. The data were also submitted as part of a second study, on T cells in Graves' hyperthyroidism and ophthalmopathy.

This specimen was peripheral blood mononuclear cells (PBMCs), taken at new diagnosis, from a patient treated with antithyroid drugs. Receptors were obtained from a man aged 25-40 years with Graves disease. The CDR3 runs from the conserved cysteine through the conserved F or W. Where a row states a size, it is once, few, many or the class of an expanded clone; other rows omit it.

J gene | V gene | clone size | CDR3 protein
TRBJ2-1 | TRBV27 | many | CASSQGQGYNEQFF
TRBJ2-3 | TRBV11-2 | many | CASRRTSGGGDTQYF
TRBJ2-4 | TRBV6-4 | . | CASSDPVAKNIQYF
TRBJ2-5 | TRBV30 | . | CAWRSGPGQAAQETQYF
. | TRBV19 | . | CASSQVRGRPGETQYF
TRBJ2-1 | TRBV5-1 | . | CASSLEQGASNEQFF
TRBJ2-7 | TRBV10-3 | many | CATSREAPYEQYF
TRBJ2-1 | TRBV7-2 | many | CASSLGTGTKFF
TRBJ1-4 | TRBV20-1 | few | CSARKVVGDEKLFF
TRBJ2-1 | TRBV7-2 | . | CASSLGARNEQFF
TRBJ2-1 | TRBV29-1 | many | CSVVGTSSYNEQFF
TRBJ2-1 | TRBV18 | few | CASSPVLAGVNWEFF
TRBJ2-1 | TRBV24-1 | few | CATSHTGDSADEQFF
TRBJ1-4 | TRBV27 | . | CASSSIGTGGALATNEKLFF
TRBJ1-2 | TRBV11-2 | . | CASSRGTGVIYGYTF
TRBJ2-5 | TRBV27 | many | CASSSGGSKTQYF
TRBJ2-1 | TRBV30 | few | CAWSSRTSIVNEQFF
TRBJ2-4 | TRBV7-8 | . | CASSPGGVNIQYF
TRBJ2-7 | TRBV20-1 | many | CSAMLPSAGEQYF
TRBJ2-7 | TRBV6-5 | few | CASSYSRETNEQYF
TRBJ2-5 | TRBV5-1 | . | CASRLFERAQETQYF
TRBJ2-3 | TRBV20-1 | . | CSARGGPSDTQYF
TRBJ1-2 | TRBV19 | . | CASNLGTEVYGYTF
TRBJ2-1 | TRBV6-1 | many | CASPSLKGSGRSVGYNEQFF
TRBJ1-1 | TRBV20-1 | many | CSARAGQDEAFF
TRBJ2-2 | TRBV27 | many | CASSLSVLAGTGELFF
TRBJ2-1 | TRBV24-1 | few | CATSDPGLAASSYNEQFF
TRBJ2-7 | TRBV11-1 | many | CASSRGTGLTYEQYF
TRBJ1-6 | TRBV27 | . | CASSIQSWSPLHF
TRBJ1-2 | TRBV20-1 | many | CSANRPGTGLGLGGYTF
TRBJ1-2 | TRBV9 | few | CASSVGGPTGFGRYTF
TRBJ2-7 | TRBV20-1 | . | CSARVLAGGGYEQYF
TRBJ2-3 | TRBV7-2 | . | CASSLRTSGRVWDTQYF
TRBJ1-6 | TRBV3-1 | . | CASSRSTFDRGSSYNSPLHF
TRBJ2-3 | TRBV7-9 | . | CASSLPRLAGESTDTQYF
TRBJ2-7 | TRBV6-1 | many | CASSWTGKYYEQYF
TRBJ1-1 | TRBV27 | many | CASSLWYRNTEAFF
TRBJ2-1 | TRBV20-1 | many | CSARDASEQFF